The text below deals with one T cell receptor beta chain. Its antigen is as yet unknown. Constant-segment primers were used for 5'RACE, and the resulting TCR alpha and TCR beta cDNA libraries carried sample barcodes and UMIs. One entry per CDR3 protein results from TCRdb running MiXCR on the 5' RACE reads. The data contain roughly 450,000 distinct CDR3 sequences, roughly 20% of them singletons. V dropped 7 bases and J dropped 2; count of bases not matched to a gene: 10. The CDR3 runs to 16 residues. Per the germline V gene, CDR1 is MNHEY and CDR2 is SVGAGI. This entry comes from a study of T-cell memory formation after mild COVID-19. On the study more broadly: TCR clusters were mostly confined to one donor each.

Study observations and caveats: Contracting CD8+ clones were enriched in EMRA, CD4+ mainly in CM and EM.

The chain employs TRBV6-5 and TRBJ2-1, with 8 bases aligning to TRBD1. This TCR was recovered from an adult woman who had mild COVID-19 (a few samples of this study predate the infection). Cell type and time point are not known. Sequencing was carried out using PBMCs or a T cell subset sorted from them (not recorded which). CDR3 nucleotides: TGTGCCAGCACCCCCCGGACAGGGCGAGCCTACAATGAGCAGTTCTTC. It encodes CASTPRTGRAYNEQFF.